Included here is one T cell receptor beta chain sequence, with context. The protocol was immunoSEQ multiplex PCR, while the TCRdb copy is restricted to in-frame clones and leaves out a portion. The sample carries some 200,000 clones, around 82% recorded once. The sample belongs to a study of blood T cell repertoires in COVID-19. In the study overall: Samples came from the United States, Italy and Spain, spanning acute and convalescent COVID-19.

The germline gives CDR1 LGHNA, CDR2 YSLEER. Trimming stripped 2 bases from V and 12 bases from J, with 16 bases between. The length of the CDR3 is 14 residues. Sequencing was done on a sample of peripheral blood. The rearrangement links TRBV4-3 to TRBJ1-4; D is ambiguous. This sequence originates from a human donor in a cohort sampled during active COVID-19. Written as DNA, the CDR3 is TGCGCCAGCAGCCAAACCGACTCTGCTGATGAACTGTTTTTT. Protein sequence: CASSQTDSADELFF.